These 23 T cell receptor beta chains share one sample of origin, sequenced in a study of shared clonotypes between healthy human individuals. The repertoire was sequenced with immunoSEQ multiplex PCR; TCRdb's copy has only in-frame clones and lacks some. The sample lists about a million clones, approximately 80% seen once, with approximately 1.5% in the top ten. Sequences were obtained from memory CD4+ T cells sorted from blood. Subset described: CD45RA-negative fraction. The receptor set was obtained from a man aged 18-30 years in good health.

V gene TRBV28 combines with J gene TRBJ1-2; TRBD1 might be the D (6 bases). This CDR3 is 14 amino acids long. Germline V gene sequence: CDR1 MDHEN, CDR2 SYDVKM. V was trimmed by 5 bases and J by 4 bases, leaving 14 bases between them. This CDR3 reads CASSPPDRFYGYTF. DNA for the CDR3: TGTGCCAGCAGTCCCCCGGACAGATTCTATGGCTACACCTTC.

This chain connects TRBV7-3 to TRBJ2-1; a weak D match, TRBD2 (7 bases). Per germline, CDR1 SGHTA and CDR2 FQGTGA. There are 16 residues in the CDR3. V dropped 1 base and J dropped 2 bases, with 12 bases sitting between them. CDR3 residues: CASSLMGGGAYNEQFF. The CDR3 DNA reads as TGTGCCAGCAGCTTAATGGGCGGGGGCGCCTACAATGAGCAGTTCTTC.

The chain couples TRBV6-6 to TRBJ2-3; 7 bases align to TRBD2. Germline V gene lookup returns CDR1 MNHNY and CDR2 SVGAGI (reference sequence). Trimming removed 5 bases from V and 3 bases from J; junction bases left unmatched: 5. The CDR3 runs 14 residues. CDR3 region: CASSPLGGTDTQYF. The CDR3, as DNA: TGTGCCAGCAGTCCCCTGGGGGGGACAGATACGCAGTATTTT.

The rearrangement uses TRBV30 and TRBJ1-6, with D hard to call. V was shortened by 1 base and J by 7 bases, with 8 bases between the two germline ends. CDR1 GTSNPN and CDR2 SVGIG come from the germline V gene (reference sequence). CDR3 length equals 13 residues. Written as DNA, the CDR3 is TGTGCCTGGAGTGCCCAACGGAATTCACCCCTCCACTTT. Its protein product is CAWSAQRNSPLHF.

About this clone: Additional DNA sequences in this sample encode the identical CDR3. V usage is TRBV5-1 and J usage is TRBJ2-3; 11 positions match TRBD2. The CDR3 is 15 amino acids. The germline V gene encodes CDR1 SGHRS and CDR2 YFSETQ. Trimming took 4 bases from V and 6 from J; bases not matched to a gene: 7. The CDR3: CASSPGLAEGDTQYF. CDR3 nucleotides: TGCGCCAGCAGCCCGGGACTAGCGGAAGGTGATACGCAGTATTTT.

The CDR3 nucleotides are TGCGCCAGCAGCCAAGTGCGTTTGGGGAACACTGAAGCTTTCTTT. Translated: CASSQVRLGNTEAFF. The gene calls are TRBV4-3 and TRBJ1-1; D unclear. Germline V gene sequence: CDR1 LGHNA, CDR2 YSLEER. V lost 1 base to trimming and J lost 1 base, with 10 bases between them. The CDR3 covers 15 residues.

This rearrangement joins TRBV5-5 to TRBJ1-1; D remains ambiguous. The CDR3 spans 14 residues. Germline CDR1 and CDR2: SGHKS and YYEKEE (reference sequence). V lost 6 bases to trimming and J lost 2 bases, with 14 bases between them. This chain's CDR3 is CASTLSGVNTEAFF. As DNA, the CDR3 is TGTGCCAGCACCCTATCCGGGGTAAACACTGAAGCTTTCTTT.

The chain has TRBV19 and TRBJ2-7; TRBD2 matches at 8 bases. Trimming took 4 bases from V and 7 from J; bases not matched to a gene: 6. The germline CDR1 and CDR2 sequences are LNHDA and SQIVND (reference sequence). There are 13 residues in the CDR3. CDR3 residues: CASSTSGGREQYF. The CDR3, as DNA: TGTGCCAGTAGTACCTCGGGAGGGCGGGAGCAGTACTTC. Complete variable domain (other parts from reference TRBV19 and TRBJ2-7): DGGITQSPKYLFRKEGQNVTLSCEQNLNHDAMYWYRQDPGQGLRLIYYSQIVNDFQKGDIAEGYSVSREKKESFPLTVTSAQKNPTAFYLCASSTSGGREQYFGPGTRLTVT.

The chain joins TRBV10-3 to TRBJ1-1; 9 bases are shared with TRBD1. CDR1 ENHRY and CDR2 SYGVKD come from the germline V gene. The CDR3 runs 16 residues. V shed 2 bases, J shed 0 bases, and the junction held 4 bases outside the gene matches. CDR3 in amino acids: CAISETGQGLNTEAFF. CDR3 DNA sequence: TGTGCCATCAGTGAGACCGGACAGGGGTTGAACACTGAAGCTTTCTTT.

The rearrangement links TRBV4-1 to TRBJ2-3; perhaps D is TRBD1 or TRBD2 (5 bases each). V was clipped by 1 base and J by 6 bases, with 11 bases between them. The CDR3 loop spans 14 amino acids. Germline V gene lookup returns CDR1 MGHRA and CDR2 YSYEKL. CDR3 loop: CASSQGDPRDTQYF. DNA for the CDR3: TGCGCCAGCAGCCAAGGGGACCCTCGTGATACGCAGTATTTT.

The J gene is TRBJ2-1, the V gene TRBV7-9, with D hard to call. The V end lost 0 bases, the J end lost 2 bases, and 8 bases lay between the germline ends. In germline, CDR1 is SEHNR, CDR2 FQNEAQ (reference sequence). The length of the CDR3 is 15 residues. The CDR3, as DNA: TGTGCCAGCAGCTTAGCGTTTCGAGCCTACAATGAGCAGTTCTTC. Encoded protein: CASSLAFRAYNEQFF.

This clone was recorded a few times. The chain recombines TRBV2 with TRBJ1-5; no firm D call. Trimming cost V 1 base and J 6 bases, with 7 bases left between them. The CDR3 is 13 amino acids. The germline CDR1 and CDR2 sequences are SNHLY and FYNNEI. The CDR3 loop is CASSEGTIQPQHF. For the CDR3, the DNA is TGTGCCAGCAGTGAAGGGACGATTCAGCCCCAGCATTTT.

The table lists this clone with a count of one. The chain couples TRBV28 to TRBJ1-2; 11 bases are shared with TRBD1. The CDR3 sequence is 15 residues long. CDR1 MDHEN and CDR2 SYDVKM come from the germline V gene. Germline trimming cut 6 bases from V and 3 bases from J; bases unmatched to any gene: 6. CDR3 region: CASSRTGGGYYGYTF. Here the CDR3 DNA reads TGTGCCAGCAGCCGGACAGGGGGCGGGTACTATGGCTACACCTTC.

This clone has a handful of counts. The rearrangement joins TRBV7-6 to TRBJ2-3, with 9 bases fitting TRBD1. V lost 5 bases to trimming and J lost 9 bases; unmatched junction nucleotides: 12. CDR1 and CDR2 (germline): SGHVS, FNYEAQ. The CDR3 totals 15 residues. In DNA, the CDR3 is TGTGCCAGCAGCCAGCGGGACAGGGACCATAGAACGCAGTATTTT. Translated: CASSQRDRDHRTQYF.

The gene calls are TRBV7-8 and TRBJ2-1; no clear D gene. This CDR3 contains 19 residues. V lost 2 bases and J lost 0, with 20 bases in between. Germline values: CDR1 SGHVS, CDR2 FQNEAQ. The CDR3 spells CASSLTPPPPSSSYNEQFF. In nucleotides, the CDR3 is TGTGCCAGCAGCTTAACCCCCCCTCCCCCCAGTAGCTCCTACAATGAGCAGTTCTTC.

Worth noting for this clone: The same CDR3 also results from other DNA sequences found in this sample. The DNA for the CDR3 is TGTGCCAGTAGTATCGGCGGTAGCTCCTACGAGCAGTACTTC. Amino acid sequence: CASSIGGSSYEQYF. The chain employs TRBV19 and TRBJ2-7; D remains unclear. Trimming removed 3 bases from V and 0 bases from J, with 9 bases in between. The CDR3 covers 14 residues. Germline assignment: CDR1 LNHDA and CDR2 SQIVND (reference sequence).

The genes are TRBV2 and TRBJ1-6, with a tentative D call TRBD1 (5 bases). The CDR3 covers 14 residues. Trimming cost V 6 bases and J 6 bases, with 12 bases left between them. Germline V CDR1 and CDR2: SNHLY, FYNNEI. This CDR3 reads CASRSTALNSPLHF. As DNA, the CDR3 is TGTGCCAGCAGATCGACAGCTCTTAATTCACCCCTCCACTTT.

The chain carries TRBV6-5 and TRBJ2-7, with a weak D call TRBD2 (7 bases). CDR1 MNHEY and CDR2 SVGAGI come from the germline V gene. Trimming removed 4 bases at V and 5 bases at J, with 18 bases between. The CDR3 extends over 15 amino acids. The CDR3 sequence: CASSFGGPPRNEQYF. The CDR3 DNA follows: TGTGCCAGCAGTTTCGGGGGGCCTCCTAGGAACGAGCAGTACTTC.

V usage is TRBV7-9 and J usage is TRBJ2-5; 8 bases line up with TRBD1. This CDR3 is 14 amino acids long. Per the germline V gene, CDR1 is SEHNR and CDR2 is FQNEAQ (reference sequence). Germline trimming cut 5 bases from V and 5 bases from J; bases unmatched to any gene: 7. The CDR3 is CASSLGQGIETQYF. The CDR3 region has the DNA TGTGCCAGCAGCCTAGGACAGGGTATCGAGACCCAGTACTTC.

About this clone itself: This sample also contains other DNA sequences that code for the same CDR3. The CDR3 reads CASSPPSRTDTQYF. In DNA, the CDR3 is TGTGCCAGCTCACCACCGTCTCGCACAGATACGCAGTATTTT. The chain uses TRBV18 and TRBJ2-3; D not resolved. Looked up from germline, CDR1 is KGHSH and CDR2 is LQKENI. The V end was cut by 0 bases, the J end by 1 base, with 5 bases between. This CDR3 contains 14 residues.

This clone was seen only once. The chain links TRBV7-6 to TRBJ2-2; no firm D call. Germline values: CDR1 SGHVS, CDR2 FNYEAQ. V lost 2 bases and J 7 bases, leaving 14 bases between the germline ends. The CDR3 is made up of 15 amino acids. The CDR3 region has the DNA TGTGCCAGCAGCTTACTTGATTCCCCGGGCGGGGAGCTGTTTTTT. Encoded protein: CASSLLDSPGGELFF.

This clone was seen a few times. CDR3 DNA sequence: TGTGCCAGCAGCTCGTACCGGAGGGACAGGGGGCATAACGAGCAGTACTTC. Protein product: CASSSYRRDRGHNEQYF. V and J are TRBV7-2 and TRBJ2-7; 12 positions match TRBD1. CDR1 is SGHTA and CDR2 is FQGNSA in the germline V gene. Unmatched junction bases numbered 12, after V lost 4 bases and J lost 5 bases. The CDR3 spans 17 residues. Drawing the rest from reference TRBV7-2 and TRBJ2-7, the complete variable domain is GAGVSQSPSNKVTEKGKDVELRCDPISGHTALYWYRQSLGQGLEFLIYFQGNSAPDKSGLPSDRFSAERTGGSVSTLTIQRTQQEDSAVYLCASSSYRRDRGHNEQYFGPGTRLTVT.

This chain links TRBV27 with TRBJ2-3; TRBD2 matches at 7 bases. CDR1 MNHEY and CDR2 SMNVEV come from the germline V gene (reference sequence). Trimming cost V 5 bases and J 5 bases; bases outside gene matches: 13. The CDR3 consists of 16 residues. CDR3 amino acids: CASSMNGRGGVDTQYF. In DNA form, the CDR3 reads TGTGCCAGCAGTATGAATGGTCGCGGGGGAGTAGATACGCAGTATTTT.